The sequence of this T cell receptor (beta chain) was determined in a study of T cell repertoires in cytomegalovirus infection. Study details: From public TCR beta signatures came an indication of both CMV infection and matching HLA type.

Turning to this clonotype: Its target is not known.

MiXCR, applied by TCRdb to the reads, yields one record per CDR3 protein. The table has more than 350,000 distinct CDR3 sequences, roughly 30% seen once. Whole-study results and caveats: Individuals carrying CMV plus the relevant HLA were identified by cumulative frequency of public TCR beta families. HLA-C-restricted, CMV-specific TCR beta clonotypes were dominant ex vivo.

The V end was cut by 4 bases, the J end by 12 bases, with 19 bases between. Germline V gene data show CDR1 as SGHNT and CDR2 as YENEEA. The length of the CDR3 is 13 residues. The sample comprised PBMCs. The TCR sequence derives from a human donor in good health (CMV status not recorded). Some clones in this sample may be carry-over from other donors' samples. The gene calls are TRBV11-3 and TRBJ2-7, with a weak D call TRBD1 (6 bases). The CDR3 region has the DNA TGTGCCAGCAGCTCCGCCTCCGGGACAAGGGTGTACTTC. It yields the protein CASSSASGTRVYF.